This passage covers 21 T cell receptor beta chains from one sample sequenced in a study of T cell responses to AZD1222 COVID-19 vaccine. Sequenced by immunoSEQ multiplex PCR; TCRdb stores in-frame clones only, minus some. The repertoire consists of about 200,000 clones, with 93% occurring once and the leading ten covering roughly 0.99%. The sample was peripheral blood, taken on day 0 of MenACWY control vaccination. These receptors all stem from an adult in good health.

This chain connects TRBV12-3 or TRBV12-4 to TRBJ1-2; possibly TRBD1 for D (5 bases). V lost 6 bases and J 5 bases, leaving 10 bases between the germline ends. The CDR3 runs to 12 residues. CDR3 amino acids: CASSLRGYGYTF. DNA of the CDR3: TGTGCCAGCAGCCTGAGGGGTTATGGCTACACCTTC.

This chain connects TRBV5-1 to TRBJ1-1; maybe TRBD1 (6 bases). V dropped 4 bases and J dropped 0 bases, with 10 bases sitting between them. The CDR3 loop spans 14 amino acids. Germline loops: CDR1 SGHRS, CDR2 YFSETQ. CDR3 loop: CASSETGLNTEAFF. The CDR3 bases are TGCGCCAGCAGCGAAACAGGGTTGAACACTGAAGCTTTCTTT.

This chain joins TRBV19 and TRBJ2-7; 11 nucleotides match TRBD1. This CDR3 region has 15 residues. The V gene end was trimmed by 10 bases and the J gene end by 2 bases; junction bases not matched to a gene: 10. The germline V gene has CDR1 LNHDA and CDR2 SQIVND (reference sequence). The CDR3 coding sequence is TGTGCCACTGGACGGACAGGGGGCGCAGCCTACGAGCAGTACTTC. It translates to CATGRTGGAAYEQYF. Full variable domain (missing parts from reference TRBV19 and TRBJ2-7): DGGITQSPKYLFRKEGQNVTLSCEQNLNHDAMYWYRQDPGQGLRLIYYSQIVNDFQKGDIAEGYSVSREKKESFPLTVTSAQKNPTAFYLCATGRTGGAAYEQYFGPGTRLTVT.

V is TRBV28 and J is TRBJ2-7; D assignment may be TRBD1 or TRBD2 (5 bases each). Germline V CDR1 and CDR2: MDHEN, SYDVKM. V lost 7 bases and J lost 0, with 16 bases in between. The CDR3 runs 15 residues. The DNA for the CDR3 is TGTGCCAGCAAATCCGAGGGACGTAGCTCCTACGAGCAGTACTTC. It codes for CASKSEGRSSYEQYF.

This rearrangement joins TRBV6-5 to TRBJ1-5, with D tentatively TRBD1 (5 bases). V was cut by 7 bases and J by 1 base, with 8 bases left in between. The germline gives CDR1 MNHEY, CDR2 SVGAGI. The CDR3 consists of 13 residues. The DNA for the CDR3 is TGTGCCAGCATGGGGACGAGCAATCAGCCCCAGCATTTT. Translation: CASMGTSNQPQHF.

The chain has TRBV4-2 and TRBJ1-2; D remains ambiguous. CDR3 length: 12 amino acids. Between the trimmed V and J ends, which lost 4 bases and 4 bases, there was a span of 7 bases. Per the germline V gene, CDR1 is LGHNA and CDR2 is YNFKEQ. The CDR3 region is CASSREGYGYTF. The CDR3 coding sequence is TGTGCCAGCAGCCGGGAGGGCTATGGCTACACCTTC.

V usage is TRBV5-1 and J usage is TRBJ2-5; the match to TRBD1 covers 7 bases. The CDR3 has 14 residues. Germline V gene lookup returns CDR1 SGHRS and CDR2 YFSETQ. V shed 0 bases and J 4 bases; nucleotides not matched to a gene: 3. The CDR3 is CASSLETGPETQYF. Here the CDR3 DNA reads TGCGCCAGCAGCTTGGAGACAGGGCCAGAGACCCAGTACTTC.

The V and J genes are TRBV3-1 (or the pseudogene TRBV3-2) and TRBJ1-3, with D perhaps matching TRBD1 (5 bases). Trimming removed 7 bases from V and 5 bases from J, with 12 bases in between. The length of the CDR3 is 13 residues. CDR1 and CDR2 (germline): LGHDT, YNNKEL (reference sequence). CDR3 nucleotides: TGTGCCAGCACCGGGGGAGTTCGAAACACCATATATTTT. It yields the protein CASTGGVRNTIYF.

The chain uses TRBV7-2 and TRBJ2-6, with unresolved D. This CDR3 is built from 16 residues. V was shortened by 2 bases and J by 0 bases, with 8 bases between the two germline ends. Germline CDR1 and CDR2: SGHTA and FQGNSA. DNA for the CDR3: TGTGCCAGCAGCTTAATGGCCGGCTCTGGGGCCAACGTCCTGACTTTC. Encoded protein: CASSLMAGSGANVLTF.

This clone was picked up one time. The chain combines TRBV6-5 with TRBJ1-6; D is perhaps TRBD1 (5 bases). The CDR3 covers 13 residues. Germline loops: CDR1 MNHEY, CDR2 SVGAGI. V was cut by 11 bases and J by 6 bases, with 14 bases left in between. Written as DNA, the CDR3 is TGTGCCGCGCGGGACTCCCGTAATTCACCCCTCCACTTT. Protein: CAARDSRNSPLHF.

This sequence joins TRBV6-2 or TRBV6-3 and TRBJ1-6; 9 positions agree with TRBD1. The CDR3 is made up of 15 amino acids. CDR1 and CDR2 from the germline V gene are MNHEY and SVGEGT. The V and J ends lost 6 bases and 8 bases, in that order; junction bases with no gene match: 8. CDR3 DNA: TGTGCCAGCAGCCTCCGGGACAGGGCGGATTCACCCCTCCACTTT. Amino acids: CASSLRDRADSPLHF.

V gene TRBV6-6 combines with J gene TRBJ1-2; 10 bases are a match to TRBD1. The germline CDR1 and CDR2 sequences are MNHNY and SVGAGI (reference sequence). V gave up 0 bases and J gave up 5 bases; unmatched junction bases: 3. This CDR3 is built from 15 residues. The chain's CDR3 is CASSYSGQGGYGYTF. As DNA, the CDR3 is TGTGCCAGCAGTTACTCCGGACAGGGGGGATATGGCTACACCTTC.

The rearrangement links TRBV7-2 to TRBJ1-2; no firm D call. Germline CDR1 reads SGHTA; CDR2 reads FQGNSA. The ends were cut back, 6 bases at V and 7 bases at J, with 12 bases in the middle. This CDR3 comprises 12 residues. The CDR3 nucleotides are TGTGCCAGCAGTGCCTTATCAGGTGGCTACACCTTC. Residues: CASSALSGGYTF.

The chain recombines TRBV19 with TRBJ1-6; 7 bases agree with TRBD1. CDR1 and CDR2 (germline): LNHDA, SQIVND (reference sequence). V lost 3 bases to trimming and J lost 8 bases; unmatched junction nucleotides: 7. The CDR3 is 15 residues long. CDR3 DNA: TGTGCCAGTAGTATCTCCGGGACAGTTGATTCACCCCTCCACTTT. Translated: CASSISGTVDSPLHF.

The chain combines TRBV4-1 with TRBJ2-1; TRBD2 matches at 7 bases. The CDR3 is 16 amino acids. The V and J ends lost 0 bases and 4 bases, in that order; junction bases with no gene match: 6. Germline V gene data show CDR1 as MGHRA and CDR2 as YSYEKL. The CDR3 region has the DNA TGCGCCAGCAGCCAAGAGACTAGCCGAAAGTACAATGAGCAGTTCTTC. This gives the protein CASSQETSRKYNEQFF.

CDR3 sequence: CASSGGANYGYTF. The CDR3 DNA reads as TGTGCCAGCAGTGGGGGAGCTAACTATGGCTACACCTTC. V usage is TRBV28 and J usage is TRBJ1-2; the D gene is possibly TRBD1 (5 bases). The V and J ends lost 5 bases and 0 bases respectively, with 7 bases between them. The length of the CDR3 is 13 residues. CDR1 is MDHEN, CDR2 SYDVKM, per germline.

The chain recombines TRBV3-1 (or the pseudogene TRBV3-2) with TRBJ1-2; D gene ambiguous. Trimming took 6 bases from V and 0 from J, leaving 5 bases between them. The CDR3 length is 12 residues. Germline assignment: CDR1 LGHDT and CDR2 YNNKEL (reference sequence). In DNA, the CDR3 is TGTGCCAGCAGTCGAACTAACTATGGCTACACCTTC. It is translated as CASSRTNYGYTF.

The chain joins TRBV9 to TRBJ1-6; possibly TRBD1 for D (5 bases). Trimming left V 3 bases short and J 6 bases short, with 13 bases between. The CDR3 extends over 15 amino acids. CDR1 is SGDLS and CDR2 is YYNGEE in the germline V gene. DNA of the CDR3: TGTGCCAGCAGCGGGGAAGGGGCGGTTAATTCACCCCTCCACTTT. As protein: CASSGEGAVNSPLHF.

This chain uses TRBV3-1 (or the pseudogene TRBV3-2) with TRBJ1-1; possibly TRBD1 for D (5 bases). Per germline, CDR1 LGHDT and CDR2 YNNKEL (reference sequence). The CDR3 spans 17 residues. Trimming took off 0 bases at V and 1 base at J, with 15 bases between the two ends. For the CDR3, the DNA is TGTGCCAGCAGCCAAGATTGGGCCGGGACGGCGAACACTGAAGCTTTCTTT. As protein: CASSQDWAGTANTEAFF.

This rearrangement joins TRBV3-1 (or the pseudogene TRBV3-2) to TRBJ2-3, with TRBD2 identical over 7 bases. V was pared by 6 bases and J by 1 base, with 10 bases of the junction left unmatched. Germline V CDR1 and CDR2: LGHDT, YNNKEL (reference sequence). The length of the CDR3 is 16 residues. The CDR3 is CASRDLGGRGTDTQYF. CDR3 coding DNA: TGTGCCAGCAGGGACCTGGGGGGGAGGGGCACAGATACGCAGTATTTT.

V gene TRBV6-6 combines with J gene TRBJ1-5, with TRBD1 matching over 9 bases. The CDR3 is 16 residues long. The germline gives CDR1 MNHNY, CDR2 SVGAGI (reference sequence). Trimming removed 6 bases from V and 4 bases from J; junction bases left unmatched: 10. CDR3 sequence (DNA): TGTGCCAGCAGCCCTGGGACAGGGCCGGAAAATCAGCCCCAGCATTTT. Translated: CASSPGTGPENQPQHF.